One sample yielded the 14 T cell receptor beta chains listed below, sequenced in a study of T cells in Graves' hyperthyroidism and ophthalmopathy. Researchers took RNA transcripts and amplified the TCR beta CDR3 regions from them. HTBI primers were employed in a first-round RT-PCR of the TCR CDR3. Via MiXCR, TCRdb re-called the multiplex PCR reads, giving one row per CDR3 protein. The sample yields under 350,000 distinct CDR3 sequences, approximately 15% seen once. The sample taken for sequencing was blood. Receptor source: a woman aged 40 to 49 with Graves' ophthalmopathy.

This clonotype was found a few times. This chain links TRBV15 with TRBJ2-4, with D perhaps matching TRBD2 (5 bases). There are 14 residues in the CDR3. Trimming stripped 0 bases from V and 11 bases from J, with 14 bases between. Germline V gene sequence: CDR1 LNHNV, CDR2 YYDKDF (reference sequence). CDR3 amino acids: CATSRDSAGKVQYF. Written as DNA, the CDR3 is TGTGCCACCAGCAGAGACTCGGCCGGGAAGGTTCAGTACTTC.

Many counts were recorded for this clonotype. This chain joins TRBV24-1 and TRBJ1-2; TRBD1 agrees at 7 bases. Germline CDR1 is KGHDR and CDR2 is SFDVKD. V lost 3 bases, J lost 4 bases, and 1 base stayed unmatched. The CDR3 runs 13 residues. The CDR3 DNA is TGTGCCACCAGTGATGGGACAGCCTATGGCTACACCTTC. The encoded protein is CATSDGTAYGYTF.

This clonotype was counted ten times or more. This chain links TRBV28 with TRBJ1-1, with D unresolved. Trimming cost V 11 bases and J 6 bases, with 10 bases left between them. The germline gives CDR1 MDHEN, CDR2 SYDVKM. The CDR3 consists of 10 residues. CDR3 sequence (DNA): TGTGCCGTAGGGTCGGCTGAAGCTTTCTTT. It yields the protein CAVGSAEAFF.

This clonotype turned up a few times. The rearrangement uses TRBV20-1 and TRBJ2-7; possible D gene TRBD2, 6 bases. Trimming pared 7 bases from V and 4 bases from J, leaving 17 bases between. The CDR3 runs 13 residues. Germline loops: CDR1 DFQATT, CDR2 SNEGSKA (reference sequence). The CDR3 DNA follows: TGCAGTGTAACGCGAGCGGGTGTTTACGAGCAGTACTTC. Amino acids: CSVTRAGVYEQYF.

This clonotype came up a few times. CDR3 DNA sequence: TGCAGTGCTTCGCAGGTTTCCAGCTCCTATAATTCACCCCTCCACTTT. It yields the protein CSASQVSSSYNSPLHF. The chain has TRBV20-1 and TRBJ1-6; no clear D gene. Germline values: CDR1 DFQATT, CDR2 SNEGSKA (reference sequence). V was cut by 5 bases and J by 0 bases, with 14 bases left in between. This CDR3 comprises 16 residues.

Ten or more counts support this clonotype. This chain uses TRBV7-9 with TRBJ2-5, with 8 bases that match TRBD1. This CDR3 has 14 residues. From germline, CDR1 is SEHNR and CDR2 FQNEAQ (reference sequence). V dropped 5 bases and J dropped 5; count of bases not matched to a gene: 7. Here the CDR3 reads CASSVGQAGETQYF. CDR3 nucleotide sequence: TGTGCCAGCAGCGTGGGACAGGCTGGGGAGACCCAGTACTTC.

The V gene is TRBV6-1, the J gene TRBJ2-7; 8 bases line up with TRBD2. CDR1 MNHNS and CDR2 SASEGT come from the germline V gene. This CDR3 comprises 15 residues. V lost 6 bases and J lost 3; bases outside the gene matches: 10. CDR3 loop: CASRVSGLDLYEQYF. CDR3 nucleotides: TGTGCCAGCAGGGTCTCGGGACTAGACCTCTACGAGCAGTACTTC.

This clonotype was found many times. The rearrangement uses TRBV11-1 and TRBJ2-3, with D unclear. The CDR3 consists of 14 residues. Between the trimmed V and J ends, which lost 5 bases and 5 bases, there was a span of 14 bases. Per germline, CDR1 SGHAT and CDR2 FQDESV (reference sequence). DNA for the CDR3: TGTGCCAGCAGCGACCGAACTGAAGGAGATACGCAGTATTTT. Translating it yields CASSDRTEGDTQYF. Complete variable domain (other parts from reference TRBV11-1 and TRBJ2-3): EAEVAQSPRYKITEKSQAVAFWCDPISGHATLYWYRQILGQGPELLVQFQDESVVDDSQLPKDRFSAERLKGVDSTLKIQPAELGDSAMYLCASSDRTEGDTQYFGPGTRLTVL.

This clonotype was seen repeatedly, ten times or more. V gene TRBV24-1 combines with J gene TRBJ2-1; D tentatively fits TRBD1 or TRBD2 (5 bases each). Trimming shortened V by 6 bases and J by 4 bases, and 15 bases separated the two germline ends. CDR3 length: 15 residues. Germline assignment: CDR1 KGHDR and CDR2 SFDVKD. The CDR3 DNA is TGTGCCACCAGTCCCTCGGGGCCCCGATACAATGAGCAGTTCTTC. Translation gives CATSPSGPRYNEQFF.

This clonotype appeared many times. This chain connects TRBV20-1 to TRBJ2-5; 11 nucleotides match TRBD2. With V trimmed by 6 bases and J by 4 bases, 7 bases remained unmatched. The CDR3 consists of 14 residues. Germline V gives CDR1 DFQATT, CDR2 SNEGSKA (reference sequence). The CDR3 is CSAAGTSGLETQYF. The CDR3, as DNA: TGCAGTGCGGCGGGGACTAGCGGCCTAGAGACCCAGTACTTC.

The chain uses TRBV7-9 and TRBJ1-1; D is uncertain. Trimming shortened V by 6 bases and J by 0 bases, and 17 bases separated the two germline ends. The CDR3 contains 16 residues. Germline loops: CDR1 SEHNR, CDR2 FQNEAQ (reference sequence). CDR3 protein: CASRHMAGWVNTEAFF. CDR3 bases: TGTGCCAGCAGACATATGGCGGGATGGGTGAACACTGAAGCTTTCTTT. Looking up the rest from reference TRBV7-9 and TRBJ1-1 gives the full variable domain: DTGVSQNPRHKITKRGQNVTFRCDPISEHNRLYWYRQTLGQGPEFLTYFQNEAQLEKSRLLSDRFSAERPKGSFSTLEIQRTEQGDSAMYLCASRHMAGWVNTEAFFGQGTRLTVV.

This clonotype was counted at least ten times. Written as DNA, the CDR3 is TGTGCCAGCAGTCGACAGGGCACAAAGCTCACAGATACGCAGTATTTT. Its translation: CASSRQGTKLTDTQYF. The genes are TRBV12-3 or TRBV12-4 and TRBJ2-3, with TRBD1 matching over 7 bases. V lost 5 bases, J lost 2 bases, and 10 bases stayed unmatched. CDR3 size: 16 residues.

Ten or more counts support this clonotype. This chain joins TRBV30 and TRBJ1-1; the D gene is possibly TRBD1 (5 bases). The germline V gene has CDR1 GTSNPN and CDR2 SVGIG (reference sequence). The ends were cut back, 0 bases at V and 0 bases at J, with 8 bases in the middle. The CDR3 extends over 14 amino acids. In DNA form, the CDR3 reads TGTGCCTGGAGTGTCCCAGGGTTGAACACTGAAGCTTTCTTT. It yields the protein CAWSVPGLNTEAFF.

This clonotype came up a few times. The V call is TRBV4-1, the J call TRBJ2-7, with 11 bases that match TRBD2. Germline CDR1 and CDR2: MGHRA and YSYEKL. V was clipped by 1 base and J by 1 base; unmatched bases: 6. CDR3 length: 17 amino acids. The CDR3 nucleotides are TGCGCCAGCAGCCAAGGAGGGGGGACTAGCGGTTCCTACGAGCAGTACTTC. As protein: CASSQGGGTSGSYEQYF.